The source of this T cell receptor beta chain is a study of cytomegalovirus exposure and HLA in healthy donors. Study-level results: Later analysis suggested most CMV-associated TCR beta chains were HLA-restricted.

This clone was recorded a few times. Its antigen is undetermined. PCR involved 60 Vbeta and 13 Jbeta primers. Assay used: immunoSEQ multiplex PCR; TCRdb lists only in-frame clones, some missing. This sample yields tens of thousands of clones, of which 73% are seen a single time; 15% to 20% belongs to the top ten. The CDR3 consists of 16 residues. The TCR sequence derives from a woman between 40 and 50 years old in good health and CMV-seropositive. The chain has TRBV21-1 and TRBJ2-2; the D segment call TRBD1 is taken from the table without a DNA check. TRBV21-1 is a known pseudogene. The sample taken for sequencing was PBMCs. CDR3: CASSKEGGPNTGELFF. CDR3 coding DNA: TGTGCCAGCAGCAAAGAAGGGGGTCCGAACACCGGGGAGCTGTTTTTT.